The 30 T cell receptor beta chains below were found in one sample sequenced in a study of cytomegalovirus exposure and HLA in healthy donors. Researchers ran the PCR with 60 Vbeta and 13 Jbeta primers. Only in-frame clones appear in the TCRdb table, and some are missing; sequencing was by immunoSEQ multiplex PCR. The sample contains about 160,000 clones, 80% of which appear only once. Sequencing was done on a sample of PBMCs. The receptor source for this set is a male donor in good health and CMV-seropositive.

This clone was seen more than once but under ten times. The rearrangement links TRBV29-1 to TRBJ2-7; TRBD2 matches at 10 bases. The V segment lost 4 bases and the J segment 7 bases; nucleotides outside the gene matches: 13. The germline CDR1 and CDR2 sequences are SQVTM and ANQGSEA. This CDR3 has 15 residues. The CDR3 sequence: CSVGASGGPSEEQYF. The CDR3 DNA is TGCAGCGTTGGAGCTAGCGGGGGACCGTCGGAAGAGCAGTACTTC.

This clone has just a few counts. V and J are TRBV7-3 and TRBJ2-6; tentatively, D is TRBD2 (5 bases). Trimming cost V 11 bases and J 1 base, with 9 bases left between them. The CDR3 sequence is 13 residues long. Germline CDR1 is SGHTA and CDR2 is FQGTGA. In DNA, the CDR3 is TGTGCCCTGCTAGCATCTGGGGCCAACGTCCTGACTTTC. It is translated as CALLASGANVLTF.

This chain links TRBV14 with TRBJ1-1; a weak D match, TRBD1 (6 bases). CDR1 and CDR2 from the germline V gene are SGHDN and FVKESK. The V gene lost 3 bases and the J gene lost 6 bases, with 14 bases spanning the gap. The CDR3 sequence is 14 residues long. The CDR3 is CASSHSQGPPEAFF. The CDR3 region has the DNA TGTGCCAGCAGCCATTCACAGGGCCCCCCTGAAGCTTTCTTT.

The genes are TRBV6-5 and TRBJ1-5; 8 nucleotides align to TRBD1. This CDR3 is 15 amino acids long. Trimming took 0 bases from V and 7 from J; bases not matched to a gene: 5. The germline CDR1 and CDR2 sequences are MNHEY and SVGAGI. In DNA form, the CDR3 reads TGTGCCAGCAGTTACTCCCCGACAGGGGAGCAGCCCCAGCATTTT. This translates into CASSYSPTGEQPQHF.

The chain is built from TRBV9 and TRBJ1-1; D remains unclear. The ends were cut back, 0 bases at V and 4 bases at J, with 10 bases in the middle. CDR1 SGDLS and CDR2 YYNGEE come from the germline V gene. This CDR3 comprises 14 residues. CDR3 sequence reads: CASSVGGEGTEAFF. The CDR3 DNA reads TGTGCCAGCAGCGTAGGGGGTGAGGGCACTGAAGCTTTCTTT. Combining the CDR3 with reference TRBV9 and TRBJ1-1 gives the whole variable domain DSGVTQTPKHLITATGQRVTLRCSPRSGDLSVYWYQQSLDQGLQFLIQYYNGEERAKGNILERFSAQQFPDLHSELNLSSLELGDSALYFCASSVGGEGTEAFFGQGTRLTVV.

The genes are TRBV30 and TRBJ2-5, with 7 bases matching TRBD2. Judging by the DNA end, TRBJ2-7 fits better; the J call may be wrong. Germline V gene lookup returns CDR1 GTSNPN and CDR2 SVGIG (reference sequence). The CDR3 runs 14 residues. This CDR3 reads CAWRPGLSSYEQYF. The CDR3 bases are TGTGCCTGGAGACCGGGACTAAGCTCCTACGAGCAGTACTTC.

The gene calls are TRBV6-4 and TRBJ2-2; 8 bases agree with TRBD1. V shed 6 bases and J 6 bases; nucleotides not matched to a gene: 0. This CDR3 has 12 residues. In germline, CDR1 is MRHNA, CDR2 SNTAGT. The CDR3 here is CASRQGAGELFF. DNA for the CDR3: TGTGCCAGCAGACAGGGGGCCGGGGAGCTGTTTTTT.

V and J are TRBV14 and TRBJ2-2; possibly TRBD1 for D (5 bases). Trimming left V 2 bases short and J 5 bases short, with 9 bases between. CDR3 length: 14 residues. Germline values: CDR1 SGHDN, CDR2 FVKESK. CDR3 sequence (DNA): TGTGCCAGCAGCCAAATATCAGGGACCGGGGAGCTGTTTTTT. The encoded protein is CASSQISGTGELFF.

Regarding this clone: At one end the junction does not follow the germline gene, possibly because of a read error. The chain carries TRBV7-9 and TRBJ2-7; 11 nucleotides match TRBD1. The CDR3 has 16 residues. The germline CDR1 and CDR2 sequences are SEHNR and FQNEAQ (reference sequence). CDR3 sequence: CSSSGSGTGGSYEQYF. The CDR3 DNA reads as TGTTCCAGCAGCGGATCCGGGACAGGGGGCTCCTACGAGCAGTACTTC. Drawing the rest from reference TRBV7-9 and TRBJ2-7, the complete variable domain is DTGVSQNPRHKITKRGQNVTFRCDPISEHNRLYWYRQTLGQGPEFLTYFQNEAQLEKSRLLSDRFSAERPKGSFSTLEIQRTEQGDSAMYLCSSSGSGTGGSYEQYFGPGTRLTVT.

This clone was seen only once. The rearrangement links TRBV7-9 to TRBJ2-1; 9 positions match TRBD2. The V and J ends lost 5 bases and 7 bases, in that order; junction bases with no gene match: 15. This CDR3 has 17 amino acids. Germline CDR1 SEHNR, CDR2 FQNEAQ (reference sequence). The CDR3 DNA is TGTGCCAGCAGCCCGGTGGGCTGGGCGGGAGGGCTGAATGAGCAGTTCTTC. Translated: CASSPVGWAGGLNEQFF.

The chain is built from TRBV27 and TRBJ1-2, with D tentatively TRBD1 (6 bases). V shed 4 bases and J shed 4 bases, with 10 bases lying between them. The germline V gene encodes CDR1 MNHEY and CDR2 SMNVEV (reference sequence). This CDR3 spans 13 amino acids. As DNA, the CDR3 is TGTGCCAGCAGTTATGGACAGACCTATGGCTACACCTTC. Protein sequence: CASSYGQTYGYTF.

The J gene is TRBJ1-5, the V gene TRBV19; D gene ambiguous. The CDR3 is 14 amino acids. Trimming left V 3 bases short and J 2 bases short, with 8 bases between. CDR1 LNHDA and CDR2 SQIVND come from the germline V gene (reference sequence). The CDR3 sequence is CASSIVVGNQPQHF. CDR3 DNA: TGTGCCAGTAGTATTGTAGTAGGCAATCAGCCCCAGCATTTT. Filled out from reference TRBV19 and TRBJ1-5, the complete variable domain reads DGGITQSPKYLFRKEGQNVTLSCEQNLNHDAMYWYRQDPGQGLRLIYYSQIVNDFQKGDIAEGYSVSREKKESFPLTVTSAQKNPTAFYLCASSIVVGNQPQHFGDGTRLSIL.

The V gene is TRBV7-9, the J gene TRBJ1-4; D might be TRBD1 (6 bases). CDR1 and CDR2 (germline): SEHNR, FQNEAQ (reference sequence). CDR3 size: 14 residues. V gave up 4 bases and J gave up 6 bases, with 12 bases separating them. The CDR3 sequence is CASSSQGNDEKLFF. The CDR3, as DNA: TGTGCCAGCAGCTCACAGGGAAACGATGAAAAACTGTTTTTT. Variable domain in full (rest from reference TRBV7-9 and TRBJ1-4): DTGVSQNPRHKITKRGQNVTFRCDPISEHNRLYWYRQTLGQGPEFLTYFQNEAQLEKSRLLSDRFSAERPKGSFSTLEIQRTEQGDSAMYLCASSSQGNDEKLFFGSGTQLSVL.

This clone was counted a few times. This chain joins TRBV11-3 and TRBJ2-1; 9 bases line up with TRBD2. Germline loops: CDR1 SGHNT, CDR2 YENEEA. The CDR3 covers 15 residues. V trimming: 3 bases; J trimming: 0 bases; junction bases outside the gene matches: 0. CDR3 in amino acids: CASSFSGSSYNEQFF. The CDR3 DNA reads TGTGCCAGCAGCTTTAGCGGGAGCTCCTACAATGAGCAGTTCTTC.

The chain recombines TRBV28 with TRBJ1-6; 7 nucleotides match TRBD1. J lost 3 bases, V lost 6 bases, and 11 bases had no gene match. Germline loops: CDR1 MDHEN, CDR2 SYDVKM. This CDR3 comprises 17 residues. The CDR3 nucleotides read TGTGCCAGCAGGACTCGCGACAGGGCCGTCTATAATTCACCCCTCCACTTT. It specifies CASRTRDRAVYNSPLHF.

The DNA for the CDR3 is TGTGCCAGCAGCCCAAAGGGGACTAGCGGGAGTCCCGGCAATGAGCAGTTCTTC. It codes for CASSPKGTSGSPGNEQFF. The V gene is TRBV7-3, the J gene TRBJ2-1; TRBD2 agrees at 14 bases. Germline V CDR1 and CDR2: SGHTA, FQGTGA. The CDR3 has 18 residues. The J segment lost 6 bases and the V segment lost 5 bases, leaving 12 bases of the junction unmatched.

The rearrangement uses TRBV5-1 and TRBJ2-7, with TRBD2 matching over 12 bases. This CDR3 is 17 amino acids long. The trim removed 5 bases at V and 0 bases at J, leaving 9 bases unmatched. Per the germline V gene, CDR1 is SGHRS and CDR2 is YFSETQ. The CDR3 DNA is TGCGCCAGCAGGGGCCTAGCGGGAGGGCCGGACTCCTACGAGCAGTACTTC. Its translation is CASRGLAGGPDSYEQYF.

This chain links TRBV6-4 with TRBJ2-7, with 10 bases matching TRBD1. V lost 7 bases, J lost 4 bases, and 4 bases stayed unmatched. CDR1 MRHNA and CDR2 SNTAGT come from the germline V gene. CDR3 length: 13 amino acids. The CDR3 DNA is TGTGCCAGCAAGGGACAGGGGTGGTACGAGCAGTACTTC. Its translation is CASKGQGWYEQYF.

V gene TRBV7-2 combines with J gene TRBJ2-5, with 7 bases fitting TRBD1. The V gene end was trimmed by 6 bases and the J gene end by 4 bases; junction bases not matched to a gene: 14. The CDR3 totals 16 residues. Germline CDR1 and CDR2: SGHTA and FQGNSA. CDR3 sequence: CASRRRGKQPSETQYF. CDR3 nucleotides: TGTGCCAGCAGACGCAGGGGGAAACAACCTTCAGAGACCCAGTACTTC.

The chain is built from TRBV19 and TRBJ2-2; weak D call: TRBD2 (5 bases). With 5 bases removed from V and 5 bases from J, the gap between germline ends came to 15 bases. CDR1 and CDR2 (germline): LNHDA, SQIVND (reference sequence). The CDR3 spans 15 residues. As DNA, the CDR3 is TGTGCCAGTAGTTCCCGGGCCAGACTAACCGGGGAGCTGTTTTTT. It is translated as CASSSRARLTGELFF.

This chain links TRBV19 with TRBJ2-2; D ambiguous. Germline V gene sequence: CDR1 LNHDA, CDR2 SQIVND (reference sequence). The CDR3 runs 14 residues. V was cut by 7 bases and J by 4 bases, with 13 bases left in between. For the CDR3, the DNA is TGTGCCAGTAAGAGTAGCATGGTCACCGGGGAGCTGTTTTTT. It encodes CASKSSMVTGELFF.

This clone was counted a few times. The V call is TRBV5-4, the J call TRBJ2-7, with 9 bases that match TRBD2. The germline CDR1 and CDR2 sequences are SGHNT and YYREEE (reference sequence). V gave up 4 bases and J gave up 6 bases; unmatched junction bases: 14. The CDR3 totals 16 residues. The CDR3 bases are TGTGCCAGCAGCCTTGGTGGCGGGAGGGCCTTTGGCGAGCAGTACTTC. It encodes CASSLGGGRAFGEQYF. The variable domain in full, with the rest retrieved from reference TRBV5-4 and TRBJ2-7, is ETGVTQSPTHLIKTRGQQVTLRCSSQSGHNTVSWYQQALGQGPQFIFQYYREEENGRGNFPPRFSGLQFPNYSSELNVNALELDDSALYLCASSLGGGRAFGEQYFGPGTRLTVT.

CDR3 sequence reads: CASSIDGLHNYGYTF. CDR3 bases: TGTGCCAGTAGTATAGATGGGCTTCACAACTATGGCTACACCTTC. This rearrangement joins TRBV19 to TRBJ1-2, with D unresolved. With 0 bases removed from V and 2 bases from J, the gap between germline ends came to 10 bases. Germline loops: CDR1 LNHDA, CDR2 SQIVND (reference sequence). This CDR3 contains 15 residues.

This chain uses TRBV21-1 with TRBJ2-7; TRBD1 was called by the table and not checked on the DNA. TRBV21-1 counts as a pseudogene. The CDR3 runs 18 residues. The CDR3 sequence is CASSEPDNKDRGSYEQYF. The CDR3 coding sequence is TGTGCCAGCAGCGAACCCGACAACAAGGACAGGGGCTCCTACGAGCAGTACTTC.

This clone was picked up one time. The germline gene is not matched at one end of the junction; a read error may be the cause. The V call is TRBV9, the J call TRBJ2-5, with 13 bases fitting TRBD2. The CDR3 has 16 amino acids. Germline V gene lookup returns CDR1 SGDLS and CDR2 YYNGEE. The CDR3: CTSSVGTSGTVETQYF. The CDR3 coding sequence is TGTACCAGCAGCGTTGGGACTAGCGGGACCGTAGAGACCCAGTACTTC.

This chain links TRBV7-9 with TRBJ2-7; either TRBD1 or TRBD2 may supply D (7 bases each). CDR3 length: 15 amino acids. The germline gives CDR1 SEHNR, CDR2 FQNEAQ (reference sequence). Trimming pared 4 bases from V and 2 bases from J, leaving 15 bases between. The CDR3 sequence: CASSSAGQKAYEQYF. As DNA, the CDR3 is TGTGCCAGCAGCTCAGCGGGACAGAAGGCCTACGAGCAGTACTTC.

A single count supports this clone. V is TRBV7-2 and J is TRBJ2-2; 8 positions agree with TRBD1. Trimming cost V 6 bases and J 7 bases; bases outside gene matches: 1. The V gene's germline CDR1 is SGHTA and CDR2 FQGNSA. The CDR3 is 12 residues long. CDR3: CASRDRDGELFF. The DNA for the CDR3 is TGTGCCAGCAGGGACAGGGACGGGGAGCTGTTTTTT. The complete variable domain, with remaining parts taken from reference TRBV7-2 and TRBJ2-2, reads GAGVSQSPSNKVTEKGKDVELRCDPISGHTALYWYRQSLGQGLEFLIYFQGNSAPDKSGLPSDRFSAERTGGSVSTLTIQRTQQEDSAVYLCASRDRDGELFFGEGSRLTVL.

In its sample, this clone was seen a few times. The V gene is TRBV11-2, the J gene TRBJ2-7, with 11 bases aligning to TRBD2. The V and J ends lost 2 bases and 5 bases, in that order; junction bases with no gene match: 8. In germline, CDR1 is SGHAT, CDR2 FQNNGV. The CDR3 is 16 amino acids. As DNA, the CDR3 is TGTGCCAGCAGCTTACCACTAGCGGGAGTGTATAACGAGCAGTACTTC. It specifies CASSLPLAGVYNEQYF.

The table lists this clone with a few counts. This chain links TRBV30 with TRBJ1-3; possible D gene TRBD1, 6 bases. The CDR3 consists of 14 residues. Germline V gives CDR1 GTSNPN, CDR2 SVGIG (reference sequence). Between the trimmed V and J ends, which lost 5 bases and 0 bases, there was a span of 11 bases. The CDR3 here is CAWPDRSSGNTIYF. The CDR3 bases are TGTGCCTGGCCCGACAGGAGCTCTGGAAACACCATATATTTT.

This clone was counted a single time. V is TRBV29-1 and J is TRBJ1-2; perhaps TRBD1 as D (5 bases). CDR1 is SQVTM and CDR2 is ANQGSEA in the germline V gene. Trimming stripped 2 bases from V and 4 bases from J, with 8 bases between. This CDR3 is built from 12 residues. The CDR3 nucleotides read TGCAGCGTTGAACAGGGCGGCTATGGCTACACCTTC. It specifies CSVEQGGYGYTF.